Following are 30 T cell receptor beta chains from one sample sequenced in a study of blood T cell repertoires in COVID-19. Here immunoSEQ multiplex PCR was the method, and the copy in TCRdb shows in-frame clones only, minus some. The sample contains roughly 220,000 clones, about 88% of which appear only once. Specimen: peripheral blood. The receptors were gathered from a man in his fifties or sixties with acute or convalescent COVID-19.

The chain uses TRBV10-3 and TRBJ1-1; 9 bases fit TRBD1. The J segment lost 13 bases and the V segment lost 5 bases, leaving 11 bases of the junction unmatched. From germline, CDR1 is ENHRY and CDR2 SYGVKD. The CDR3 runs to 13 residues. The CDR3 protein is CAISLTSDRGVFF. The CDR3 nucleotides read TGTGCCATCAGTCTAACCTCGGACAGGGGAGTTTTCTTT.

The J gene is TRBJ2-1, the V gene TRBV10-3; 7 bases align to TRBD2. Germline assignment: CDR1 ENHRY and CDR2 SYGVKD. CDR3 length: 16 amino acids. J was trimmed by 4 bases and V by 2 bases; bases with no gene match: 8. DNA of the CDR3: TGTGCCATCAGTGAGGCCCGGGGGGAGGCGTACAATGAGCAGTTCTTC. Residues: CAISEARGEAYNEQFF.

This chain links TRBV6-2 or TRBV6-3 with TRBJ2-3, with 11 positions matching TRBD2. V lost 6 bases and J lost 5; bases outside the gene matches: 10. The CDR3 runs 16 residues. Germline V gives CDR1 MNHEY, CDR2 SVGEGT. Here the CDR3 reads CASSRPSGGPGDTQYF. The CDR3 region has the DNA TGTGCCAGCAGCAGACCTAGCGGGGGGCCGGGAGATACGCAGTATTTT.

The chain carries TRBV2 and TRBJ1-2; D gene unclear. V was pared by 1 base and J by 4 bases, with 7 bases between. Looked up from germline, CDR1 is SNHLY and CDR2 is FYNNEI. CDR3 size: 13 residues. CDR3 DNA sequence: TGTGCCAGCAGTGAAGATATGTCCTATGGCTACACCTTC. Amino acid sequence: CASSEDMSYGYTF.

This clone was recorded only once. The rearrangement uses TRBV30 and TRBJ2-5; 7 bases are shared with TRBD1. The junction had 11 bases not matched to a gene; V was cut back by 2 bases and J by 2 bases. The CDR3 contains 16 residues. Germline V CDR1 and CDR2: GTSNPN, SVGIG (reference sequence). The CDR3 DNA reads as TGTGCCTGGAGTTATCAGACAGGGCTCAGGCAAGAGACCCAGTACTTC. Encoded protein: CAWSYQTGLRQETQYF.

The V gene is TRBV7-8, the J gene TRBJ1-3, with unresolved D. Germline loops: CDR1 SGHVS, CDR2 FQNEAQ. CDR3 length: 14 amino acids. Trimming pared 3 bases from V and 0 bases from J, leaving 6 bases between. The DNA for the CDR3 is TGTGCCAGCAGCTTCGGGTTCTCTGGAAACACCATATATTTT. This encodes CASSFGFSGNTIYF. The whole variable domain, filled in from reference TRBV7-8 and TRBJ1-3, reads GAGVSQSPRYKVAKRGQDVALRCDPISGHVSLFWYQQALGQGPEFLTYFQNEAQLDKSGLPSDRFFAERPEGSVSTLKIQRTQQEDSAVYLCASSFGFSGNTIYFGEGSWLTVV.

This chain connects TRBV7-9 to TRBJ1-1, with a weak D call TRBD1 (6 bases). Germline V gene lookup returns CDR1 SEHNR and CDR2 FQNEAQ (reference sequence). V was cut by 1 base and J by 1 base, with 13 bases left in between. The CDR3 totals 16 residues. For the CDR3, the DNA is TGTGCCAGCAGCTTAGTGGCAGGGGCCCCGAACACTGAAGCTTTCTTT. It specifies CASSLVAGAPNTEAFF.

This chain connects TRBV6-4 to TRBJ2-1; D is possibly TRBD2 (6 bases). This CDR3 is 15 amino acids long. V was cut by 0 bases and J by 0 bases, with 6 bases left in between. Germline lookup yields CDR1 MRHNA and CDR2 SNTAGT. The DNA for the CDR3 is TGTGCCAGCAGTGACTCAGCGGGCTCCTACAATGAGCAGTTCTTC. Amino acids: CASSDSAGSYNEQFF.

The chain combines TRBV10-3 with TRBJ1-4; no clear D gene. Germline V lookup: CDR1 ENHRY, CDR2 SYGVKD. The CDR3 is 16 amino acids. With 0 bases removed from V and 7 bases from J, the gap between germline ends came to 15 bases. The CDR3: CAISESRQREGEKLFF. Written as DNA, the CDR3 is TGTGCCATCAGTGAGTCGAGGCAACGGGAGGGTGAAAAACTGTTTTTT.

CDR3 in amino acids: CSAMLGSSYNEQFF. The CDR3 DNA reads as TGCAGCGCCATGTTGGGGAGCTCCTACAATGAGCAGTTCTTC. V gene TRBV29-1 combines with J gene TRBJ2-1, with D possibly matching TRBD2 (5 bases). CDR1 is SQVTM, CDR2 ANQGSEA, per germline. This CDR3 has 14 amino acids. Trimming left V 7 bases short and J 0 bases short, with 13 bases between.

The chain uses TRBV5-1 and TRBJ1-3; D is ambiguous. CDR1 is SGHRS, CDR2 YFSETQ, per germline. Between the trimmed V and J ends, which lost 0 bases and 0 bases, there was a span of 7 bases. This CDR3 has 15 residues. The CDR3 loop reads CASSLDRYSGNTIYF. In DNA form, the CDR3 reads TGCGCCAGCAGCTTGGACAGATACTCTGGAAACACCATATATTTT. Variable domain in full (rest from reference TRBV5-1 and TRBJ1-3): KAGVTQTPRYLIKTRGQQVTLSCSPISGHRSVSWYQQTPGQGLQFLFEYFSETQRNKGNFPGRFSGRQFSNSRSEMNVSTLELGDSALYLCASSLDRYSGNTIYFGEGSWLTVV.

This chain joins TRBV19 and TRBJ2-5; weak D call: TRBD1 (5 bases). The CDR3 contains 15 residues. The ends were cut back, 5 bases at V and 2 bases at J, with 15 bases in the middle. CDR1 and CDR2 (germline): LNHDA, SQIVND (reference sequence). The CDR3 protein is CASSSQGWVQETQYF. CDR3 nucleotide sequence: TGTGCCAGTAGTTCCCAGGGCTGGGTTCAAGAGACCCAGTACTTC.

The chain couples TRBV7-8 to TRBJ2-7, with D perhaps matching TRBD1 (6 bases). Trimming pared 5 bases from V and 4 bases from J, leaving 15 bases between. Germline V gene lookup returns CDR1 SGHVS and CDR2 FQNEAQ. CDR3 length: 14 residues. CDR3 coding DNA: TGTGCCAGCAGCCCAGCCCACAGGGTTTACGAGCAGTACTTC. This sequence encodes CASSPAHRVYEQYF.

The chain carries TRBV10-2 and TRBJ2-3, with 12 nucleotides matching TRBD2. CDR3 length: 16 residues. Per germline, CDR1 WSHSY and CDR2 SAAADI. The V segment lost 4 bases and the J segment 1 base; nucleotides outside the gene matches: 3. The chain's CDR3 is CASSARTSGGTDTQYF. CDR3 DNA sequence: TGCGCCAGCAGTGCCCGGACTAGCGGGGGCACAGATACGCAGTATTTT.

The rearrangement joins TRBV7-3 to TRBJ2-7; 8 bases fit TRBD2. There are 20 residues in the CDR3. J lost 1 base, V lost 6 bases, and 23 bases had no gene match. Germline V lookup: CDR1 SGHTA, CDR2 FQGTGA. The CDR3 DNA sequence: TGTGCCAGCAGTAAGCGCGGGGGTAGCGGGGTCCCGGAGGGGTCCTACGAGCAGTACTTC. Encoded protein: CASSKRGGSGVPEGSYEQYF.

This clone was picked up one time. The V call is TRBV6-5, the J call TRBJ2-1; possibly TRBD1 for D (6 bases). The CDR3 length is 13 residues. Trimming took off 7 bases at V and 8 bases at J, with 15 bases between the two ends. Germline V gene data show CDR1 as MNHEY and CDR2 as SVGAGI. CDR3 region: CASNPPQGHEQFF. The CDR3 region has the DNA TGTGCCAGCAACCCACCACAGGGTCATGAGCAGTTCTTC.

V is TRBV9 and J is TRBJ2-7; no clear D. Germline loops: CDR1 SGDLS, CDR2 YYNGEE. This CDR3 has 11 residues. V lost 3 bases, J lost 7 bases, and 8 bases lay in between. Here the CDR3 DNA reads TGTGCCAGCAGCGGGTCGGGTGAGCAGTACTTC. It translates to CASSGSGEQYF.

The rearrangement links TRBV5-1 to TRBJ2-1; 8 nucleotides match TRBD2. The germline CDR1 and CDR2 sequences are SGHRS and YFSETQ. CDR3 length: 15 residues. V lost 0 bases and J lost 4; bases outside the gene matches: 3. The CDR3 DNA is TGCGCCAGCAGCTTGGACGCGGGGGGTTACAATGAGCAGTTCTTC. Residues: CASSLDAGGYNEQFF.

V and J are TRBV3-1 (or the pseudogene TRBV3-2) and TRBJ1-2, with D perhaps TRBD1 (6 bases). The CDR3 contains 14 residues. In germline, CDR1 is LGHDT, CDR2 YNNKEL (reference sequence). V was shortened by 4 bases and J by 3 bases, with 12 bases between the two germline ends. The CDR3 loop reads CASSPGAGYYGYTF. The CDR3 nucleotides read TGTGCCAGCAGCCCAGGGGCAGGGTACTATGGCTACACCTTC.

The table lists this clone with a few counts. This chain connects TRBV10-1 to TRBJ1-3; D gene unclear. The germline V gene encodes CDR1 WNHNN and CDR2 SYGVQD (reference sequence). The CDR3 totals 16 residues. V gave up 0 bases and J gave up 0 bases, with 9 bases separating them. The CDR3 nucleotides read TGCGCCAGCAGTGAGTCGGACTGGAGCTCTGGAAACACCATATATTTT. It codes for CASSESDWSSGNTIYF.

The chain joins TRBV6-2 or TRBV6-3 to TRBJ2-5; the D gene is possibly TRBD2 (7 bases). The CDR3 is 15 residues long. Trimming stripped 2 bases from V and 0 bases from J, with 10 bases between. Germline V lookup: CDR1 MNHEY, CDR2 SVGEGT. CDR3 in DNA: TGTGCCAGCAGTTACCACGGGGGGCACCAAGAGACCCAGTACTTC. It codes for CASSYHGGHQETQYF.

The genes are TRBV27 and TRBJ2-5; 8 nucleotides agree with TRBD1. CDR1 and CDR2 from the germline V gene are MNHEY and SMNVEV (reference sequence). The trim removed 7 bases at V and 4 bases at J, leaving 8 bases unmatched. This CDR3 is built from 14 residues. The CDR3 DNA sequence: TGTGCCAGCAAACGAACAGGGGGTAGAGAGACCCAGTACTTC. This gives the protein CASKRTGGRETQYF.

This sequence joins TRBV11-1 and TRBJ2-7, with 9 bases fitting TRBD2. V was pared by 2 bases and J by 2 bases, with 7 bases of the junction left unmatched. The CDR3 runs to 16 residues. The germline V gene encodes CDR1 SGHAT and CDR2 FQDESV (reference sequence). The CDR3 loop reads CASSLNPGLAPYEQYF. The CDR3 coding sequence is TGTGCCAGCAGCTTAAATCCGGGACTAGCCCCCTACGAGCAGTACTTC.

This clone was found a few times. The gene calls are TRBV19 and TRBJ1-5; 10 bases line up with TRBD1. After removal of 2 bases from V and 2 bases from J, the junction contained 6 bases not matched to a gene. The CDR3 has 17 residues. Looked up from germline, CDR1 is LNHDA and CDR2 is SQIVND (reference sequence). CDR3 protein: CASSILGTGAGNQPQHF. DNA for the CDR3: TGTGCCAGTAGTATACTTGGGACAGGGGCCGGCAATCAGCCCCAGCATTTT.

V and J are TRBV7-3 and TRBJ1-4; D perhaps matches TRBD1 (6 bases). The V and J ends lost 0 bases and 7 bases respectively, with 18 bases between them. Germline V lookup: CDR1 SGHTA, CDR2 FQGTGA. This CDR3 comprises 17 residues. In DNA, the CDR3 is TGTGCCAGCAGCTTAACCGAACCGGGACGGGGGGCTGAAAAACTGTTTTTT. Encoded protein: CASSLTEPGRGAEKLFF.

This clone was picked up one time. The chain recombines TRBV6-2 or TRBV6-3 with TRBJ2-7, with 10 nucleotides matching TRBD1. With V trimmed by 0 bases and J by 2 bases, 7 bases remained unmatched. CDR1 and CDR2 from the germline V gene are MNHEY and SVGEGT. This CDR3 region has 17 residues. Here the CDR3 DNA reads TGTGCCAGCAGTTACTCGGGGACAGGGGATGGGGCCTACGAGCAGTACTTC. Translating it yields CASSYSGTGDGAYEQYF.

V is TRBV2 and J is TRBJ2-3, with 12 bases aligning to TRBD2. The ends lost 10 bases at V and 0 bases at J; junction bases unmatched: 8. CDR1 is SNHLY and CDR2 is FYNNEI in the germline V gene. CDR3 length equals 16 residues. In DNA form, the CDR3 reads TGTGCCACCCAGAGGACTAGCGGGGACAGCACAGATACGCAGTATTTT. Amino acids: CATQRTSGDSTDTQYF.

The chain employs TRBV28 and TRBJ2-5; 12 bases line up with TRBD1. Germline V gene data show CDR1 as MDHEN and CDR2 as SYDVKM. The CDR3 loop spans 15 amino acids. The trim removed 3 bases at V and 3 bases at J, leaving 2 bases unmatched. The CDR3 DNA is TGTGCCAGCAGTTTGGGACAGGGGGCTAAAGAGACCCAGTACTTC. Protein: CASSLGQGAKETQYF.

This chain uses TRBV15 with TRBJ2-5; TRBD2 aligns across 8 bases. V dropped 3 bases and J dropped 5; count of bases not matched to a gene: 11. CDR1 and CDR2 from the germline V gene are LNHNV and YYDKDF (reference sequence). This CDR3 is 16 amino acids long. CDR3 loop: CATSSLVSGGAETQYF. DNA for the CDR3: TGTGCCACCAGCAGCCTCGTCTCGGGGGGGGCGGAGACCCAGTACTTC. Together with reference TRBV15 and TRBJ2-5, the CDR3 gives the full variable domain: DAMVIQNPRYQVTQFGKPVTLSCSQTLNHNVMYWYQQKSSQAPKLLFHYYDKDFNNEADTPDNFQSRRPNTSFCFLDIRSPGLGDTAMYLCATSSLVSGGAETQYFGPGTRLLVL.

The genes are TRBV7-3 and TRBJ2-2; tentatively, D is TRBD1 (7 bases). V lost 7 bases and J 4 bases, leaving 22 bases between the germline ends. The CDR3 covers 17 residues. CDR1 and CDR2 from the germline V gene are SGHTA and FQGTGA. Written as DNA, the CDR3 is TGTGCCAGCACCCTCAGGGGGTTTGCGGGGAGCACCGGGGAGCTGTTTTTT. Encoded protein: CASTLRGFAGSTGELFF.